The present entry profiles one T cell receptor beta chain with its context. Its matching antigen is unknown. These data are taken from a study of shared clonotypes between healthy human individuals. Study-level information: Plates per donor: three CD4 naive, three CD4 memory, two CD8 naive, one CD8 memory.

Study results and caveats: In having few donors, the study represented limited genetic and exposure-history diversity.

Germline V gene lookup returns CDR1 SGDLS and CDR2 YYNGEE. The CDR3 spans 14 residues. V lost 0 bases, J lost 7 bases, and 8 bases lay in between. Assay execution proceeded at the deep level. The data were produced by immunoSEQ multiplex PCR, yet TCRdb's version contains in-frame clones alone and is incomplete. The table records approximately 320,000 clones, around nine tenths of them present only once. The sequence was obtained from a man between 18 and 29 years old in good health. The chain employs TRBV9 and TRBJ1-6; no clear D. The sample was memory CD8+ T cells sorted from blood. Noted subset: CD45RO+ cells pooled with CCR7-negative TemRA cells. DNA for the CDR3: TGTGCCAGCAGCGTAGAGGGCAGCAATTCACCCCTCCACTTT. Protein: CASSVEGSNSPLHF.